This is a list of T cell receptor beta chains from one sample in a study of shared clonotypes between healthy human individuals. Measured with immunoSEQ multiplex PCR; TCRdb has only the in-frame clones, and not every one. Among about 640,000 clones listed, 72% were seen once. The sequenced sample was memory CD4+ T cells sorted from blood. Every receptor here comes from a woman younger than 45 in good health. Each CDR3 is given with its conserved first and last residue. Fields, in order: V gene, CDR3 length, clone size, D gene, J gene, CDR3 DNA, CDR3 protein. D genes are given only for firm matches. Size is stated for part of the rows, as once, few or many counts, or as a class when the clone is expanded.

v_gene: TRBV4-2
len: 18
abundance: .
d_gene: .
j_gene: TRBJ1-5
CDR3nt: TGTGCCAGCAGCCAAGGGAGGGGGACCCAGGCTAGCAATCAGCCCCAGCATTTT
CDR3aa: CASSQGRGTQASNQPQHF

v_gene: TRBV5-1
len: 14
abundance: few
d_gene: TRBD2
j_gene: TRBJ2-1
CDR3nt: TGCGCCAGCAGCCCGGGACTAGAACACAATGAGCAGTTCTTC
CDR3aa: CASSPGLEHNEQFF

v_gene: TRBV5-6
len: 15
abundance: many
d_gene: .
j_gene: TRBJ2-4
CDR3nt: TGTGCCAGCAGCTGGATCGGGTCCCGGGGGAACATTCAGTACTTC
CDR3aa: CASSWIGSRGNIQYF

v_gene: TRBV27
len: 14
abundance: .
d_gene: .
j_gene: TRBJ1-2
CDR3nt: TGTGCCAGCAGTTTAATTCAGGGCGACTATGGCTACACCTTC
CDR3aa: CASSLIQGDYGYTF

v_gene: TRBV9
len: 14
abundance: .
d_gene: .
j_gene: TRBJ2-1
CDR3nt: TGTGCCAGCAGCGTAGCTACCGCAGAGAGTGAGCAGTTCTTC
CDR3aa: CASSVATAESEQFF

v_gene: TRBV2
len: 14
abundance: many
d_gene: .
j_gene: TRBJ2-4
CDR3nt: TGTGCCAGCAAAATGGAAATAGCCAAAAACATTCAGTACTTC
CDR3aa: CASKMEIAKNIQYF

v_gene: TRBV7-6
len: 16
abundance: once
d_gene: TRBD1
j_gene: TRBJ2-7
CDR3nt: TGTGCCAGCAGCCCCCAGCCGGGACAGAACTCCTACGAGCAGTACTTC
CDR3aa: CASSPQPGQNSYEQYF

v_gene: TRBV5-1
len: 14
abundance: few
d_gene: .
j_gene: TRBJ1-1
CDR3nt: TGCGCCAGCAGTGACGAGGGGCGCGTCACTGAAGCTTTCTTT
CDR3aa: CASSDEGRVTEAFF

v_gene: TRBV18
len: 13
abundance: few
d_gene: .
j_gene: TRBJ1-4
CDR3nt: TGTGCCAGCTCACAACCAACTAATGAAAAACTGTTTTTT
CDR3aa: CASSQPTNEKLFF

v_gene: TRBV5-1
len: 13
abundance: .
d_gene: TRBD2
j_gene: TRBJ2-1
CDR3nt: TGCGCCAGCAGCGGAGGGACTAGCGGGAGAGAGTTCTTC
CDR3aa: CASSGGTSGREFF

v_gene: TRBV19
len: 13
abundance: once
d_gene: .
j_gene: TRBJ2-7
CDR3nt: TGTGCCAGTAGTATTGCGGAGGCCTACGAGCAGTACTTC
CDR3aa: CASSIAEAYEQYF

v_gene: TRBV5-6
len: 18
abundance: .
d_gene: TRBD2
j_gene: TRBJ2-3
CDR3nt: TGTGCCAGCAGCTTGGCCATCCTAGCGGGGTTGGTTACAGATACGCAGTATTTT
CDR3aa: CASSLAILAGLVTDTQYF

v_gene: TRBV28
len: 16
abundance: .
d_gene: TRBD2
j_gene: TRBJ2-3
CDR3nt: TGTGCCAGCAGCGCCCTTAGCGGGCCACCAACAGATACGCAGTATTTT
CDR3aa: CASSALSGPPTDTQYF

v_gene: TRBV2
len: 13
abundance: .
d_gene: .
j_gene: TRBJ2-5
CDR3nt: TGTGCCAGCAGTTGGCTCCAACAAGAGACCCAGTACTTC
CDR3aa: CASSWLQQETQYF

v_gene: TRBV4-1
len: 17
abundance: .
d_gene: .
j_gene: TRBJ2-6
CDR3nt: TGCGCCAGCAGCCCCGGACAGCGCATCTCTGGGGCCAACGTCCTGACTTTC
CDR3aa: CASSPGQRISGANVLTF

v_gene: TRBV7-2
len: 16
abundance: .
d_gene: TRBD1
j_gene: TRBJ2-2
CDR3nt: TGTGCCAGCAGCTTAGGGGGACAGGGAAACACCGGGGAGCTGTTTTTT
CDR3aa: CASSLGGQGNTGELFF

v_gene: TRBV7-9
len: 13
abundance: .
d_gene: .
j_gene: TRBJ2-3
CDR3nt: TGTGCCAGCAGCTTAGAGCCCGGGGATACGCAGTATTTT
CDR3aa: CASSLEPGDTQYF

v_gene: TRBV15
len: 15
abundance: few
d_gene: .
j_gene: TRBJ1-1
CDR3nt: TGTGCCACCAGCAGAGCTTTGGGTGGTCAGGGACGGGCTTTCTTT
CDR3aa: CATSRALGGQGRAFF

v_gene: TRBV18
len: 15
abundance: .
d_gene: .
j_gene: TRBJ2-3
CDR3nt: TGTGCCAGCTCACCAACCCTAGCCGGGACAGATACGCAGTATTTT
CDR3aa: CASSPTLAGTDTQYF

v_gene: TRBV5-8
len: 15
abundance: many
d_gene: .
j_gene: TRBJ1-1
CDR3nt: TGTGCCAGCAGTTCGGGTCCCTACGTCAAACAAGAAGCTTTCTTT
CDR3aa: CASSSGPYVKQEAFF

v_gene: TRBV5-1
len: 15
abundance: many
d_gene: TRBD1
j_gene: TRBJ2-7
CDR3nt: TGCGCCAGCAGTTATACGGGACAGGGGGACAACGAGCAGTACTTC
CDR3aa: CASSYTGQGDNEQYF

v_gene: TRBV19
len: 14
abundance: .
d_gene: .
j_gene: TRBJ2-3
CDR3nt: TGTGCCAGTAGGAGCGACCCCGGCACAGATACGCAGTATTTT
CDR3aa: CASRSDPGTDTQYF

v_gene: TRBV5-1
len: 14
abundance: .
d_gene: .
j_gene: TRBJ1-1
CDR3nt: TGCGCCAGCAGCTCCCTACAGGGCTACACTGAAGCTTTCTTT
CDR3aa: CASSSLQGYTEAFF

v_gene: TRBV27
len: 14
abundance: .
d_gene: .
j_gene: TRBJ2-7
CDR3nt: TGTGCCAGCAGTCCCTTTTCGTCCGTGGGGGAGCAGTACTTC
CDR3aa: CASSPFSSVGEQYF

v_gene: TRBV10-3
len: 17
abundance: .
d_gene: TRBD2
j_gene: TRBJ2-3
CDR3nt: TGTGCCATCAGTGAGAAGCCGGCGGGAGGACCCACAGATACGCAGTATTTT
CDR3aa: CAISEKPAGGPTDTQYF

v_gene: TRBV2
len: 13
abundance: .
d_gene: .
j_gene: TRBJ1-1
CDR3nt: TGTGCCAGCATATCCCTTCCGCACACTGAAGCTTTCTTT
CDR3aa: CASISLPHTEAFF

v_gene: TRBV28
len: 15
abundance: few
d_gene: .
j_gene: TRBJ2-7
CDR3nt: TGTGCCAGCAGTTCGTTCGGGACTCCTCCCTACGAGCAGTACTTC
CDR3aa: CASSSFGTPPYEQYF

v_gene: TRBV5-1
len: 14
abundance: .
d_gene: TRBD1
j_gene: TRBJ2-5
CDR3nt: TGCGCCAGCAGCCTCGACAGGGGCCGCGGGACCCAGTACTTC
CDR3aa: CASSLDRGRGTQYF

v_gene: TRBV2
len: 11
abundance: .
d_gene: .
j_gene: TRBJ1-1
CDR3nt: TGTGCCAGCAGTGCGCACAATGAAGCTTTCTTT
CDR3aa: CASSAHNEAFF

v_gene: TRBV5-1
len: 14
abundance: .
d_gene: .
j_gene: TRBJ2-5
CDR3nt: TGCGCCAGCAGCCGGGAGAGCAGGTCGGAGACCCAGTACTTC
CDR3aa: CASSRESRSETQYF

v_gene: TRBV2
len: 18
abundance: .
d_gene: TRBD1
j_gene: TRBJ2-2
CDR3nt: TGTGCCAGCAGTTCTCTGACAGGGTGGGCCCCGAACACCGGGGAGCTGTTTTTT
CDR3aa: CASSSLTGWAPNTGELFF

v_gene: TRBV5-1
len: 15
abundance: .
d_gene: TRBD2
j_gene: TRBJ2-1
CDR3nt: TGCGCCAGCAGCCAGACTAGCGCCGGATACAATGAGCAGTTCTTC
CDR3aa: CASSQTSAGYNEQFF

v_gene: TRBV18
len: 13
abundance: .
d_gene: .
j_gene: TRBJ1-5
CDR3nt: TGTGCCAGCTCACCAGGTTCAAATCAGCCCCAGCATTTT
CDR3aa: CASSPGSNQPQHF

v_gene: TRBV4-2
len: 15
abundance: .
d_gene: TRBD2
j_gene: TRBJ2-5
CDR3nt: TGTGCCAGCAGCCAACAAGGGACTACCCAAGAGACCCAGTACTTC
CDR3aa: CASSQQGTTQETQYF

v_gene: TRBV30
len: 13
abundance: .
d_gene: .
j_gene: TRBJ2-5
CDR3nt: TGTGCCTGGAGTGTACGAGTAGGGGACGGCCAACACTTC
CDR3aa: CAWSVRVGDGQHF

v_gene: TRBV18
len: 15
abundance: .
d_gene: .
j_gene: TRBJ2-2
CDR3nt: TGTGCCAGCTCACCAGACAGCCTTGGGCATCGTGAGCTGTTTTTT
CDR3aa: CASSPDSLGHRELFF

v_gene: TRBV28
len: 13
abundance: .
d_gene: TRBD2
j_gene: TRBJ2-5
CDR3nt: TGTGCCAGCAGAACCACTAGCGGCGAGACCCAGTACTTC
CDR3aa: CASRTTSGETQYF

v_gene: TRBV5-6
len: 18
abundance: .
d_gene: TRBD1
j_gene: TRBJ2-6
CDR3nt: TGTGCCAGCAGCTTGGTCCCTCGGACAGGGGCTGGGGCCAACGTCCTGACTTTC
CDR3aa: CASSLVPRTGAGANVLTF

v_gene: TRBV19
len: 16
abundance: .
d_gene: TRBD1
j_gene: TRBJ2-7
CDR3nt: TGTGCCAGGCGACCAGGACAGGGGCCTTTGTTCTACGAGCAGTACTTC
CDR3aa: CARRPGQGPLFYEQYF